This T cell receptor (beta chain) was sequenced for a study of cytomegalovirus exposure and HLA in healthy donors. Whole-study findings and limits: HLA alleles showed associations with about 17,000 TCR beta sequences in a later analysis, at a 0.05 false discovery rate. A later analysis reportedly found that, within productive TCRs, an Asian-associated ancestry cluster had fewer N-insertions than the mean observed across the approximately 690 donors. Based on reports, TCR beta sequences accurately predicted HLA-A and HLA-B alleles for most subjects. Later on, an analysis found that several of the most significant clusters appeared to be linked to common viral pathogens, which included parvovirus B19.

Of note for this clone: The antigen remains undetermined.

The PCR ran on 60 Vbeta and 13 Jbeta primers. Repertoires were generated with immunoSEQ multiplex PCR, while TCRdb's copy carries only in-frame clones and drops some. The repertoire has 150,000 to 200,000 clones, roughly 65% of them found once; the top ten carry 4.7%. The TCR was taken from a man younger than 30 in good health and CMV-seropositive. What was sequenced was PBMCs.

The CDR3 DNA is TGCGCCAGCAGCCAAGCCTCCTCGACTCTCGCCTCCTACGAGCAGTACGTC. It translates to CASSQASSTLASYEQYV. This chain connects TRBV4-1 to TRBJ2-7; D unresolved. Trimming left V 1 base short and J 0 bases short, with 16 bases between. This CDR3 has 17 amino acids. The germline CDR1 and CDR2 sequences are MGHRA and YSYEKL.